The 9 T cell receptor beta chains in this list originate from one sample, sequenced in a study of CD4 T cells in relation to SARS-CoV-2 and coronaviruses. Assay used: immunoSEQ multiplex PCR; TCRdb lists only in-frame clones, some missing. This table has approximately 20,000 clones, 77% appearing once. No antigen is known for these receptors. Before the COVID-19 pandemic, during about 2011-2019, CD4+ T cells were taken from unexposed donors. Isolation of CD4+ T cells took place after less than twelve days in culture. The sequencing sample was made of CD4+ T cells from PBMCs, cultured in vitro. These receptor sequences come from a human donor in good health.

This chain joins TRBV7-3 and TRBJ2-1; 10 bases line up with TRBD2. The CDR3 covers 16 residues. After removal of 3 bases from V and 5 bases from J, the junction contained 7 bases not matched to a gene. The germline V gene has CDR1 SGHTA and CDR2 FQGTGA. The CDR3 DNA follows: TGTGCCAGCAGCTTCCTAGCGGGAGCCTCAGACAATGAGCAGTTCTTC. Amino acids: CASSFLAGASDNEQFF.

The rearrangement links TRBV5-1 to TRBJ2-6; 7 positions agree with TRBD1. This CDR3 contains 16 residues. Trimming at V came to 6 bases and at J to 4 bases, leaving 10 bases not matched to a gene. CDR1 and CDR2 (germline): SGHRS, YFSETQ. DNA of the CDR3: TGCGCCAGCACCGGGACAGCTTCTTGGGGGGCCAACGTCCTGACTTTC. Translated, it gives CASTGTASWGANVLTF.

The V gene is TRBV14, the J gene TRBJ2-7; TRBD2 aligns across 8 bases. The CDR3 is 15 residues long. The J segment lost 7 bases and the V segment lost 4 bases, leaving 12 bases of the junction unmatched. The germline gives CDR1 SGHDN, CDR2 FVKESK. As DNA, the CDR3 is TGTGCCAGCAGCCGCGTAGGAAGCGGGAGTTGGGAGCAGTACTTC. Encoded protein: CASSRVGSGSWEQYF.

The J gene is TRBJ2-7, the V gene TRBV30; D may match TRBD1 or TRBD2 (5 bases each). Germline CDR1 reads GTSNPN; CDR2 reads SVGIG (reference sequence). With 0 bases removed from V and 7 bases from J, the gap between germline ends came to 16 bases. This CDR3 comprises 14 residues. The CDR3 loop reads CAWSVEPGTGEQYF. The CDR3 bases are TGTGCCTGGAGTGTAGAACCGGGGACGGGGGAGCAGTACTTC.

This clone was detected a few times. The rearrangement links TRBV30 to TRBJ1-5, with D unresolved. This CDR3 is built from 14 residues. Looked up from germline, CDR1 is GTSNPN and CDR2 is SVGIG (reference sequence). The V end was cut by 2 bases, the J end by 3 bases, with 11 bases between. CDR3 loop: CAWSTRASNQPQHF. The CDR3 coding sequence is TGTGCCTGGAGTACCCGGGCCTCCAATCAGCCCCAGCATTTT.

The CDR3 region is CASSFSGANVLTF. CDR3 in DNA: TGTGCCAGCAGTTTCTCTGGGGCCAACGTCCTGACTTTC. The rearrangement links TRBV6-2 or TRBV6-3 to TRBJ2-6, with D unclear. The germline V gene has CDR1 MNHEY and CDR2 SVGEGT. The CDR3 loop spans 13 amino acids. Trimming left V 4 bases short and J 0 bases short, with 1 base between.

The gene calls are TRBV3-1 (or the pseudogene TRBV3-2) and TRBJ1-4, with D possibly TRBD1 on 6 matching bases. V was cut by 6 bases and J by 5 bases, with 16 bases left in between. The CDR3 has 15 residues. Per germline, CDR1 LGHDT and CDR2 YNNKEL (reference sequence). The CDR3 here is CASSSGGAVNEKLFF. CDR3 in DNA: TGTGCCAGCAGTTCCGGGGGCGCCGTGAATGAAAAACTGTTTTTT.

The chain is built from TRBV10-1 and TRBJ1-3, with D possibly matching TRBD1 (6 bases). The germline CDR1 and CDR2 sequences are WNHNN and SYGVQD (reference sequence). This CDR3 is built from 13 residues. V shed 6 bases and J shed 8 bases, with 14 bases lying between them. CDR3 sequence: CASSRTDGDTIYF. The CDR3 DNA follows: TGCGCCAGCAGCCGGACAGACGGAGACACCATATATTTT.

The chain uses TRBV24-1 and TRBJ2-1; 12 bases align to TRBD2. V was pared by 4 bases and J by 3 bases, with 9 bases of the junction left unmatched. The CDR3 extends over 18 amino acids. Germline V gene sequence: CDR1 KGHDR, CDR2 SFDVKD. The CDR3 DNA follows: TGTGCCACCAGTGACACCAGACCGACTAGCGGGGGCTACAATGAGCAGTTCTTC. Amino acids: CATSDTRPTSGGYNEQFF.